This is a list of T cell receptor beta chains from one sample in a study of neurological immune-mediated disorders. A single record per CDR3 protein comes from TCRdb applying MiXCR to the 5' RACE reads. The sample includes fewer than 70,000 distinct CDR3 sequences, around a tenth seen only once; the top ten take about 12%. The sequencing input was PBMCs. Every receptor here comes from a man aged 25 to 40 in good health. Each CDR3 is given with its conserved first and last residue. A D gene is named only where the DNA matches it firmly. Rows give clone size only sometimes, using once, few, many, or a class for an expanded clone.

>TRBD2|many|TRBV3-1|TRBJ2-7
CASSQKGGLASYEQYF
TGTGCCAGCAGCCAAAAGGGGGGACTAGCATCCTACGAGCAGTACTTC
>NA|many|TRBV10-3|TRBJ2-3
CAISDNSVSSTDTQYF
TGTGCCATCAGTGATAATTCAGTCTCTAGCACAGATACGCAGTATTTT
>NA|many|TRBV9|TRBJ2-1
CASSVAAGSSYNEQFF
TGTGCCAGCAGCGTAGCGGCGGGGAGCTCCTACAATGAGCAGTTCTTC
>TRBD2|many|TRBV7-8|TRBJ2-1
CASSSTGGTYNEQFF
TGTGCCAGCAGCTCAACGGGAGGGACCTACAATGAGCAGTTCTTC
>NA|many|TRBV20-1|TRBJ2-7
CSATPDGGVRYEQYF
TGCAGTGCTACTCCCGACGGAGGGGTTCGGTACGAGCAGTACTTC
>TRBD1|many|TRBV5-1|TRBJ2-3
CASSLADRGGDTQYF
TGCGCCAGCAGCTTGGCCGACAGGGGGGGGGATACGCAGTATTTT
>TRBD2|many|TRBV20-1|TRBJ2-1
CSARARLAGFNEQFF
TGCAGTGCTAGAGCAAGACTAGCGGGATTCAATGAGCAGTTCTTC
>TRBD1|many|TRBV20-1|TRBJ1-2
CSARDRQGRGYTF
TGCAGTGCTAGAGATCGACAGGGGAGGGGCTACACCTTC
>TRBD1|many|TRBV19|TRBJ2-7
CASSMDRGYEQYF
TGTGCCAGTAGTATGGACAGGGGCTACGAGCAGTACTTC
>TRBD1|many|TRBV7-9|TRBJ2-7
CASSGLPGQGTQEQYF
TGTGCCAGCAGCGGCCTGCCGGGACAGGGGACGCAAGAGCAGTACTTC
>NA|many|TRBV12-3/TRBV12-4|TRBJ2-1
CASSFPGSHEQFF
TGTGCCAGCAGTTTCCCCGGGAGCCATGAGCAGTTCTTC
>TRBD1|many|TRBV29-1|TRBJ2-3
CSVARTGGKRVTDTQYF
TGCAGCGTTGCTCGGACAGGGGGAAAGCGGGTAACAGATACGCAGTATTTT
>TRBD1|many|TRBV27|TRBJ2-7
CASTTGGTYEQYF
TGTGCCAGCACAACAGGGGGCACCTACGAGCAGTACTTC
>NA|many|TRBV6-5|TRBJ2-6
CATSKSSGANVLTF
TGTGCCACCTCTAAAAGCTCTGGGGCCAACGTCCTGACTTTC
>TRBD1|many|TRBV6-6|TRBJ1-2
CASSPSTGAGYTF
TGTGCCAGCAGCCCCTCGACAGGGGCTGGCTACACCTTC
>TRBD1|many|TRBV7-3|TRBJ1-1
CASSSDRGQAFF
TGTGCCAGCAGCTCGGACAGGGGGCAAGCTTTCTTT
>NA|NA|TRBV3-1|TRBJ2-5
CANSQPGVETQYF
TGTGCCAACAGCCAGCCGGGAGTCGAGACCCAGTACTTC
>NA|many|TRBV5-1|TRBJ2-2
CASMGLGGNTGELFF
TGCGCCAGCATGGGCTTAGGTGGGAACACCGGGGAGCTGTTTTTT
>NA|many|TRBV25-1|TRBJ2-2
CASSDPTTANTGELFF
TGTGCCAGCAGTGATCCCACAACCGCGAACACCGGGGAGCTGTTTTTT
>TRBD1|many|TRBV3-1|TRBJ2-7
CASTRQGAASYEQYF
TGTGCCAGCACCAGACAGGGGGCGGCTTCCTACGAGCAGTACTTC
>NA|many|TRBV5-1|TRBJ2-3
CASSPSGYGTDTQYF
TGCGCCAGCAGCCCGTCAGGGTATGGCACAGATACGCAGTATTTT
>NA|many|TRBV12-3/TRBV12-4|TRBJ1-6
CASSLTGLNSPLHF
TGTGCCAGCAGCCTAACAGGGCTTAATTCACCCCTCCACTTT
>NA|NA|TRBV20-1|TRBJ1-3
CSAREGYLSGNTIYF
TGCAGTGCTAGAGAGGGCTACCTCTCTGGAAACACCATATATTTT
>TRBD2|many|TRBV27|TRBJ2-7
CASSPTTSGRAYEQYF
TGTGCCAGCAGCCCAACCACTAGCGGGAGGGCCTACGAGCAGTACTTC